This TCR beta chain is from a study of cytomegalovirus exposure and HLA in healthy donors. Findings and limits, study-wide: HLA restriction was apparent for most CMV-associated TCR beta chains in a later analysis.

The V and J ends lost 5 bases and 7 bases respectively, with 24 bases between them. The CDR3 sequence is 17 residues long. CDR1 MNHEY and CDR2 SMNVEV come from the germline V gene (reference sequence). A remark on this clone: Its specificity is unknown.

13 Jbeta primers and 60 Vbeta primers were used for the PCR. Produced via immunoSEQ multiplex PCR; TCRdb's table is partial and in-frame only. The repertoire holds some 170,000 clones, with roughly 80% as singletons. This chain uses TRBV27 with TRBJ1-5; D may be TRBD1 (5 bases). Input material: PBMCs. The origin of this receptor is a man younger than 40 in good health and CMV-seronegative. DNA of the CDR3: TGTGCCAGCAGTCCCACCCTCCTACGACGGGGACTACAGCCCCAGCATTTT. Protein: CASSPTLLRRGLQPQHF.